The rows below give T cell receptor beta chains drawn from one sample of a study of OX40 agonist ivuxolimab in advanced cancers. Profiling relied on immunoSEQ multiplex PCR, and the TCRdb table lists in-frame clones only, not all of them. Here the sample spans over 25,000 clones, under 85% being singletons. Sample: CD4+ or CD8+ T cells sorted from blood, taken in a trial of the OX40 agonist ivuxolimab. The receptors were gathered from an adult with an advanced solid tumor such as melanoma, head and neck, liver or kidney cancer. Both conserved end residues are part of each CDR3. D genes are given only for firm matches. Expanded clones get a size class; other rows say once, few or many, or leave the size out.

v_gene: TRBV2; abundance: once; d_gene: TRBD1; j_gene: TRBJ2-1; CDR3aa: CASSALDRGPPSYNEQFF; CDR3nt: TGTGCCAGCAGTGCGCTGGACAGGGGGCCTCCTTCCTACAATGAGCAGTTCTTC
v_gene: TRBV30; abundance: medium-sized; d_gene: .; j_gene: TRBJ1-5; CDR3aa: CAWSSPSGTQPQHF; CDR3nt: TGTGCCTGGAGTTCTCCTTCCGGGACGCAGCCCCAGCATTTT
v_gene: TRBV29-1; abundance: .; d_gene: TRBD2; j_gene: TRBJ2-3; CDR3aa: CSVDGTSGGPTWDTQYF; CDR3nt: TGCAGCGTTGACGGGACTAGCGGGGGGCCAACCTGGGATACGCAGTATTTT
v_gene: TRBV29-1; abundance: .; d_gene: .; j_gene: TRBJ1-1; CDR3aa: CSGGTGPTEAFF; CDR3nt: TGCAGCGGTGGAACAGGGCCCACTGAAGCTTTCTTT
v_gene: TRBV2; abundance: .; d_gene: TRBD2; j_gene: TRBJ2-1; CDR3aa: CASRGTSGNNEQFF; CDR3nt: TGTGCCAGCAGAGGGACTAGCGGGAACAATGAGCAGTTCTTC
v_gene: TRBV5-4; abundance: .; d_gene: TRBD2; j_gene: TRBJ2-5; CDR3aa: CASSRLAGVETQYF; CDR3nt: TGTGCCAGCAGCAGACTAGCGGGGGTTGAGACCCAGTACTTC
v_gene: TRBV6-5; abundance: .; d_gene: TRBD1; j_gene: TRBJ1-2; CDR3aa: CASRAQGAAPYGYTF; CDR3nt: TGTGCCAGCAGAGCCCAGGGGGCTGCTCCTTATGGCTACACCTTC
v_gene: TRBV7-2; abundance: .; d_gene: .; j_gene: TRBJ2-3; CDR3aa: CASSPPSTDTQYF; CDR3nt: TGTGCCAGCAGCCCCCCTAGCACAGATACGCAGTATTTT
v_gene: TRBV5-1; abundance: .; d_gene: TRBD2; j_gene: TRBJ2-2; CDR3aa: CASSLTSGGNTGELFF; CDR3nt: TGCGCCAGCAGCCTGACTAGCGGGGGGAACACCGGGGAGCTGTTTTTT
v_gene: TRBV7-9; abundance: .; d_gene: TRBD2; j_gene: TRBJ2-5; CDR3aa: CASSTGGEETQYF; CDR3nt: TGTGCCAGCAGCACCGGGGGGGAGGAGACCCAGTACTTC
v_gene: TRBV5-6; abundance: once; d_gene: .; j_gene: TRBJ2-2; CDR3aa: CASSRGPTNTGELFF; CDR3nt: TGTGCCAGCAGCCGCGGGCCCACGAACACCGGGGAGCTGTTTTTT
v_gene: TRBV5-1; abundance: once; d_gene: .; j_gene: TRBJ1-4; CDR3aa: CASSLKGGGEKLFF; CDR3nt: TGCGCCAGCAGCTTAAAGGGAGGGGGTGAAAAACTGTTTTTT
v_gene: TRBV5-1; abundance: .; d_gene: TRBD1; j_gene: TRBJ2-2; CDR3aa: CASSLADRGSGELFF; CDR3nt: TGCGCCAGCAGCTTGGCGGACAGGGGGTCAGGGGAGCTGTTTTTT
v_gene: TRBV29-1; abundance: .; d_gene: TRBD1; j_gene: TRBJ1-2; CDR3aa: CSGQGANGYTF; CDR3nt: TGCAGCGGCCAGGGGGCGAATGGCTACACCTTC
v_gene: TRBV2; abundance: medium-sized; d_gene: .; j_gene: TRBJ1-5; CDR3aa: CASSYTLEPQHF; CDR3nt: TGTGCCAGCAGTTATACTTTAGAGCCCCAGCATTTT